Below, 10 T cell receptor beta chains from the same sample are listed, as sequenced in a study of CD8 T cells in ankylosing spondylitis. Study findings and constraints: The study identified a TCR beta motif of seven or eight highly homologous variants that appeared characteristic of ankylosing spondylitis blood.

These receptors' antigens are unknown. TCRdb reprocessed the 5' RACE reads with MiXCR, giving one entry per CDR3 protein. The table shows 700,000 or so distinct CDR3 sequences, with 15% to 20% occurring only once. The source material was blood, either unsorted or a sorted T cell fraction (not recorded which). The receptors were sampled from a male donor with ankylosing spondylitis.

Points on this clonotype: The junction differs from germline at one of its ends, possibly a read error. The chain employs TRBV20-1 and TRBJ2-1; either TRBD1 or TRBD2 may supply D (6 bases each). From germline, CDR1 is DFQATT and CDR2 SNEGSKA (reference sequence). This CDR3 is built from 16 residues. The CDR3 DNA reads as TGCTGTGCTAGATACTCGTTCGGGGGCGACTACAATGAGCAGTTCTTC. Protein product: CCARYSFGGDYNEQFF.

This clonotype was counted only a few times. This chain connects TRBV20-1 to TRBJ1-5; D is possibly TRBD1 (5 bases). The germline V gene has CDR1 DFQATT and CDR2 SNEGSKA (reference sequence). This CDR3 is built from 13 residues. The ends were cut back, 6 bases at V and 4 bases at J, with 13 bases in the middle. The CDR3 nucleotides are TGCAGTGCGGGGGGGGGGTTAAATCAGCCCCAGCATTTT. Protein product: CSAGGGLNQPQHF.

This clonotype was counted only a few times. The chain employs TRBV28 and TRBJ1-4, with D unclear. Deletions cut 6 bases from V and 7 bases from J, with 18 bases between. The CDR3 consists of 15 residues. Germline assignment: CDR1 MDHEN and CDR2 SYDVKM. The CDR3 nucleotides read TGTGCCAGCAGCTTCTCACCGCCGGGTCGTGAAAAACTGTTTTTT. Translating gives CASSFSPPGREKLFF. Full variable domain (missing parts from reference TRBV28 and TRBJ1-4): DVKVTQSSRYLVKRTGEKVFLECVQDMDHENMFWYRQDPGLGLRLIYFSYDVKMKEKGDIPEGYSVSREKKERFSLILESASTNQTSMYLCASSFSPPGREKLFFGSGTQLSVL.

This clonotype was found a few times. The J gene is TRBJ1-5, the V gene TRBV12-3 or TRBV12-4, with D unresolved. With 6 bases removed from V and 7 bases from J, the gap between germline ends came to 10 bases. This CDR3 is 12 amino acids long. The CDR3 region has the DNA TGTGCCAGCAGCCCCTCCGAACAGCCCCAGCATTTT. The encoded protein is CASSPSEQPQHF.

In its sample, this clonotype was seen many times. CDR3 DNA sequence: TGTGCCAGCAGCTTAGGAACGGGACACCTTAATGAAAAACTGTTTTTT. Its protein is CASSLGTGHLNEKLFF. This chain links TRBV7-9 with TRBJ1-4; D is perhaps TRBD1 (6 bases). Trimming removed 1 base from V and 4 bases from J, with 13 bases in between. The CDR3 is 16 residues long. Germline V CDR1 and CDR2: SEHNR, FQNEAQ (reference sequence).

The chain combines TRBV12-3 or TRBV12-4 with TRBJ1-6, with 7 bases identical to TRBD1. The CDR3 has 14 amino acids. Trimming took 4 bases from V and 3 from J; bases not matched to a gene: 0. The CDR3 sequence is CASSWDSYNSPLHF. In DNA form, the CDR3 reads TGTGCCAGCAGTTGGGACAGCTATAATTCACCCCTCCACTTT.

This chain joins TRBV10-3 and TRBJ2-3; 8 positions agree with TRBD1. The CDR3 is made up of 14 amino acids. Germline V gives CDR1 ENHRY, CDR2 SYGVKD. J gave up 6 bases and V 11 bases, and 13 bases lay outside the gene matches. Here the CDR3 reads CAVGQGELDDTQYF. The CDR3 DNA sequence: TGTGCCGTAGGACAGGGAGAGTTAGATGATACGCAGTATTTT.

This rearrangement joins TRBV2 to TRBJ2-1; 15 bases line up with TRBD2. J lost 12 bases, V lost 6 bases, and 18 bases had no gene match. The germline V gene encodes CDR1 SNHLY and CDR2 FYNNEI. The CDR3 spans 18 residues. In DNA form, the CDR3 reads TGTGCCAGCAGAGGACTAGCGGGAGGGGTAGTGGCATCGTGGTTGCAGTTCTTC. It specifies CASRGLAGGVVASWLQFF.

This clonotype occurred a few times. The chain recombines TRBV15 with TRBJ2-3, with 7 positions matching TRBD2. The CDR3 contains 16 residues. V was clipped by 1 base and J by 2 bases; unmatched bases: 6. Germline V lookup: CDR1 LNHNV, CDR2 YYDKDF (reference sequence). CDR3 nucleotide sequence: TGTGCCACCAGCAGAGTCGGGGGGTGGGACACAGATACGCAGTATTTT. This gives the protein CATSRVGGWDTDTQYF.

This clonotype has at least ten counts. The rearrangement joins TRBV3-1 to TRBJ2-2; TRBD2 aligns across 9 bases. Germline CDR1 is LGHDT and CDR2 is YNNKEL (reference sequence). Trimming took 0 bases from V and 3 from J; bases not matched to a gene: 11. This CDR3 region has 19 residues. The CDR3 region is CASSQDRSGRPWDTGELFF. CDR3 nucleotide sequence: TGTGCCAGCAGCCAAGATCGGAGCGGGAGGCCCTGGGACACCGGGGAGCTGTTTTTT.